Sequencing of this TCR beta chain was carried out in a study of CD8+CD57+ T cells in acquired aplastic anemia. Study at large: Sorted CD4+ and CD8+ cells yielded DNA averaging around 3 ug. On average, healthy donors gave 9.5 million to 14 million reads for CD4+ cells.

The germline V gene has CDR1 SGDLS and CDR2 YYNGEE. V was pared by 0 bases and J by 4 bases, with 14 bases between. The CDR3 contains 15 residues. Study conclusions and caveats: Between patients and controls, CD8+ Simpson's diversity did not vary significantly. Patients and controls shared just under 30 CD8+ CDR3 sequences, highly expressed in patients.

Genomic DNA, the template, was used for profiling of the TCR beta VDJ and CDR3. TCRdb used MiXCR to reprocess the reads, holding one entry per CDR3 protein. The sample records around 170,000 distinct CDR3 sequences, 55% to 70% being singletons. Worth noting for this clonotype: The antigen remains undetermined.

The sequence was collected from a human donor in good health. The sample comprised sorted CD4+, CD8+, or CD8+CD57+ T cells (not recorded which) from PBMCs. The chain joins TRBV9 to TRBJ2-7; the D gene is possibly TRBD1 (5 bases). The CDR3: CASSVGGGAKYEQYF. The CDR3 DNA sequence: TGTGCCAGCAGCGTAGGAGGTGGGGCTAAGTACGAGCAGTACTTC.